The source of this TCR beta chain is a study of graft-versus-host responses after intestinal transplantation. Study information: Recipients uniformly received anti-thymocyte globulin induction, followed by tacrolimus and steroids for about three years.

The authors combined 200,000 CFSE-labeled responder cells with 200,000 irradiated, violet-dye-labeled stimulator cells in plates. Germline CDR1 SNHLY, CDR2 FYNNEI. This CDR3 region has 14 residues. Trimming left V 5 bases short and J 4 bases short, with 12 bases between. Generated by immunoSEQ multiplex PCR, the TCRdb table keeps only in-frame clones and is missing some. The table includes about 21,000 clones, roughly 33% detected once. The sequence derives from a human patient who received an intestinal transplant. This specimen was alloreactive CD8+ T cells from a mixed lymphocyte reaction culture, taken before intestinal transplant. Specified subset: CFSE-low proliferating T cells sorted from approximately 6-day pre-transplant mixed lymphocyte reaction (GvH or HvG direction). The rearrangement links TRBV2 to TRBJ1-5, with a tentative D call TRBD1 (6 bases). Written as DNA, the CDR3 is TGTGCCAGCAGTATACAGGGTCAGAATCAGCCCCAGCATTTT. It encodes CASSIQGQNQPQHF. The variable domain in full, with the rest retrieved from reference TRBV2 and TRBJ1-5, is EPEVTQTPSHQVTQMGQEVILRCVPISNHLYFYWYRQILGQKVEFLVSFYNNEISEKSEIFDDQFSVERPDGSNFTLKIRSTKLEDSAMYFCASSIQGQNQPQHFGDGTRLSIL.